Described below is a single TCR beta chain sequence and its context. What it recognizes is unknown. Repertoires were generated with immunoSEQ multiplex PCR, while TCRdb's copy carries only in-frame clones and drops some. The repertoire holds 95,000 to 130,000 clones, approximately 85% seen once, with 3% to 4% in the top ten. This sample is part of a study of T cell responses to AZD1222 COVID-19 vaccine. The study's findings and limits: At baseline, seropositivity was found in only 6 or 7 AZD1222 recipients. Researchers report vaccine-associated CD4 TCRs spanning spike, with dominance at 160-218 and 743-854. The repertoires were collected only after the peak T cell response. Spike-specific TCR breadth and depth went up after people got two AZD1222 doses.

The origin of this receptor is an adult in good health. This specimen was peripheral blood, taken on day 0 of MenACWY control vaccination.

The CDR3 DNA is TGTGCCAGCTCACCACGCGGTACAGGAGGACTAAATAGCAATCAGCCCCAGCATTTT. It is translated as CASSPRGTGGLNSNQPQHF. This chain uses TRBV18 with TRBJ1-5; a weak D match, TRBD1 (5 bases). CDR3 size: 19 residues. Germline V gives CDR1 KGHSH, CDR2 LQKENI. V shed 1 base and J shed 0 bases, with 19 bases lying between them.